This TCR beta chain was sequenced during a study of response to subunit inactivated influenza vaccine. The J segment lost 7 bases and the V segment lost 4 bases, leaving 13 bases of the junction unmatched. CDR3 length equals 14 residues. Germline CDR1 reads GTSNPN; CDR2 reads SVGIG (reference sequence). Each CDR3 protein gets one entry after TCRdb re-called the RT-PCR reads with MiXCR. This table holds over 750,000 distinct CDR3 sequences, 20% to 25% found once. A few counts support this clonotype. The gene calls are TRBV30 and TRBJ2-7; 7 bases fit TRBD1. This receptor was identified in a man aged 45-60 years who received an inactivated influenza vaccine. The starting material was PBMCs from blood, obtained 4 to 6 days after vaccination. For the CDR3, the DNA is TGTGCCTGGAAAGGGGACAGCGAGTCCATGGAGCAGTACTTC. Protein sequence: CAWKGDSESMEQYF. Drawing the rest from reference TRBV30 and TRBJ2-7, the complete variable domain is SQTIHQWPATLVQPVGSPLSLECTVEGTSNPNLYWYRQAAGRGLQLLFYSVGIGQISSEVPQNLSASRPQDRQFILSSKKLLLSDSGFYLCAWKGDSESMEQYFGPGTRLTVT.